This T cell receptor (beta chain) comes out of a study of cytomegalovirus exposure and HLA in healthy donors. Assay: immunoSEQ multiplex PCR; the TCRdb copy retains only in-frame clones and omits some. This sample has 150,000 to 200,000 clones, with 80% to 90% found just once. The trim removed 4 bases at V and 2 bases at J, leaving 9 bases unmatched. The CDR3 runs to 15 residues. CDR1 and CDR2 (germline): SGHRS, YFSETQ. Notes on this clone: At the DNA level, this CDR3 is encoded by other sequences in the same sample as well.

This TCR derives from a woman under 40 in good health and CMV-seronegative. The sequenced sample was PBMCs. The chain couples TRBV5-1 to TRBJ2-7; 7 bases align to TRBD1. DNA for the CDR3: TGCGCCAGCAGCCCTCGGGGACAGACAACCTACGAGCAGTACTTC. Its translation is CASSPRGQTTYEQYF.